These 9 T cell receptor beta chains came from one sample sequenced in a study of OX40 agonist ivuxolimab in advanced cancers. Sequencing used immunoSEQ multiplex PCR; TCRdb keeps in-frame clones, though not all of them. The table has tens of thousands of clones, around nine tenths seen once. Sequenced here: CD4+ or CD8+ T cells sorted from blood, sampled in a trial of the OX40 agonist ivuxolimab. The receptor source for this set is an adult with an advanced solid tumor such as melanoma, head and neck, liver or kidney cancer.

Concerning this clone: At one end, the junction sequence differs from germline, possibly due to a read error. The identical CDR3 is also encoded by other nucleotide sequences in the sample. The chain links TRBV6-6 to TRBJ1-5; D possibly corresponds to TRBD1 (6 bases). The germline V gene encodes CDR1 MNHNY and CDR2 SVGAGI (reference sequence). The CDR3 runs 13 residues. The CDR3 is CASTWTENQPQHF. The CDR3 bases are TGTGCCAGCACCTGGACAGAGAATCAGCCCCAGCACTTT.

V usage is TRBV27 and J usage is TRBJ2-7; no clear D gene. V was clipped by 2 bases and J by 2 bases, with 13 bases between them. Per germline, CDR1 MNHEY and CDR2 SMNVEV (reference sequence). This CDR3 is 15 amino acids long. The CDR3 bases are TGTGCCAGCAGTTTACGAGTTGGTAGGGCCTACGAGCAGTACTTC. Residues: CASSLRVGRAYEQYF.

CDR3 amino acids: CASSDYIGSTDTQYF. DNA for the CDR3: TGTGCCAGCAGTGATTACATCGGAAGCACAGATACGCAGTATTTT. The V call is TRBV2, the J call TRBJ2-3; D is unclear. Germline CDR1 SNHLY, CDR2 FYNNEI. Trimming left V 3 bases short and J 0 bases short, with 10 bases between. The CDR3 sequence is 15 residues long.

This chain links TRBV10-3 with TRBJ2-7; D is perhaps TRBD2 (6 bases). Trimming took off 6 bases at V and 0 bases at J, with 18 bases between the two ends. Germline V gene lookup returns CDR1 ENHRY and CDR2 SYGVKD. The CDR3 runs to 16 residues. This chain's CDR3 is CAIRGTPSDPSYEQYF. DNA of the CDR3: TGTGCCATCAGGGGGACCCCTAGCGATCCCTCCTACGAGCAGTACTTC.

The chain has TRBV19 and TRBJ2-1; D is ambiguous. The V gene lost 1 base and the J gene lost 10 bases, with 5 bases spanning the gap. CDR1 and CDR2 from the germline V gene are LNHDA and SQIVND (reference sequence). The CDR3 length is 11 residues. The CDR3 spells CASSIGREQFF. CDR3 sequence (DNA): TGTGCCAGTAGTATAGGTAGGGAGCAGTTCTTC.

This clone has a single count. The V call is TRBV11-1, the J call TRBJ2-7, with TRBD1 matching 7 bases. Germline V gene lookup returns CDR1 SGHAT and CDR2 FQDESV (reference sequence). The CDR3 has 15 residues. J gave up 1 base and V 5 bases, and 8 bases lay outside the gene matches. The DNA of the CDR3 is TGTGCCAGCAGCCAGGACAGGTACCGATCCTACGAGCAGTACTTC. It codes for CASSQDRYRSYEQYF.

The chain recombines TRBV14 with TRBJ2-7; D is ambiguous. Trimming cost V 1 base and J 3 bases, with 7 bases left between them. The CDR3 runs 13 residues. The germline gives CDR1 SGHDN, CDR2 FVKESK. This chain's CDR3 is CASSQGWRYEQYF. The CDR3, as DNA: TGTGCCAGCAGCCAAGGATGGCGCTACGAGCAGTACTTC.

The chain uses TRBV7-8 and TRBJ2-3; 9 bases are shared with TRBD2. The J segment lost 4 bases and the V segment lost 3 bases, leaving 8 bases of the junction unmatched. Per the germline V gene, CDR1 is SGHVS and CDR2 is FQNEAQ. The CDR3 extends over 16 amino acids. The CDR3 sequence: CASSLYGGRAADTQYF. DNA for the CDR3: TGTGCCAGCAGCTTGTATGGCGGGAGGGCCGCAGATACGCAGTATTTT.

The V and J genes are TRBV7-2 and TRBJ1-4; TRBD1 matches at 9 bases. This CDR3 has 16 residues. Germline V CDR1 and CDR2: SGHTA, FQGNSA. The V segment lost 2 bases and the J segment 4 bases; nucleotides outside the gene matches: 5. The CDR3 spells CASSLSGDRVNEKLFF. CDR3 nucleotide sequence: TGTGCCAGCAGCTTATCCGGGGACAGGGTTAATGAAAAACTGTTTTTT.